This TCR beta chain emerged from a study of blood T cells in healthy people across ages. General study results and limits: Among T cells, TCR beta diversity per million cells dropped roughly linearly as age rose. Estimated diversity, derived from one million T cells, was regarded as an underestimate. Possibly confounding the expanded clonotype changes was the fact that donor CMV status was unknown.

This CDR3 spans 13 amino acids. V was trimmed by 10 bases and J by 5 bases, leaving 14 bases between them. Germline V gives CDR1 MNHNS, CDR2 SASEGT. The table lists this clonotype with many counts. The antigen remains undetermined. Together with a sample-barcoded 5' primer, a J-beta primer mix was included in a second PCR lasting roughly 7 to 11 cycles. MiXCR, run by TCRdb on the 5' RACE reads, gives a single entry per CDR3 protein. Altogether roughly 1 million distinct CDR3 sequences are present, about 25% being singletons, with the ten largest covering approximately 0.79%. This sample also appeared in a second study, on T cells of mothers and their children.

Sequencing was done on a sample of blood. This TCR derives from a girl aged 2-10 years in good health. The chain has TRBV6-1 and TRBJ1-4; D is unresolved. The CDR3 here is CATLGQANEKLFF. DNA of the CDR3: TGTGCCACCTTAGGGCAGGCCAATGAAAAACTGTTTTTT.